The rows below give T cell receptor beta chains drawn from one sample of a study of metastatic and nonmetastatic thyroid tumors. TCRdb called clones again from the PCR reads with MiXCR. This sample has 30,000 to 35,000 clones, with roughly 21% found just once. Sequencing input: blood. The receptors shown here come from a female donor with papillary thyroid cancer or a benign thyroid nodule (not recorded which). Some clones in this sample may be carry-over from other donors' samples. CDR3s include the opening cysteine and the closing phenylalanine or tryptophan. A D gene is named only where the DNA matches it firmly. The size field is filled for only some rows; it gives once, few, many or a size class.

>TRBV30|TRBD2|14|once|TRBJ2-7
CAWSVGLAGGEQYF
TGTGCCTGGAGTGTGGGACTAGCGGGGGGCGAGCAGTACTTC
>TRBV20-1|TRBD2|15|few|TRBJ2-5
CSAFSLAGGQETQYF
TGCAGTGCTTTTTCCCTAGCGGGAGGGCAAGAGACCCAGTACTTC
>TRBV11-2|TRBD1|18|NA|TRBJ2-6
CASSLVGTGSSGANVLTF
TGTGCCAGCAGCTTAGTAGGGACAGGGAGCTCTGGGGCCAACGTCCTGACTTTC
>TRBV6-4|NA|13|few|TRBJ1-2
CASSQGFNYGYTF
TGTGCCAGCAGTCAGGGGTTTAACTATGGCTACACCTTC
>TRBV27|TRBD2|16|NA|TRBJ2-2
CASTGLAGGNTGELFF
TGTGCCAGCACGGGACTAGCGGGGGGAAACACCGGGGAGCTGTTTTTT
>TRBV18|TRBD1|14|NA|TRBJ1-6
CASSRDRKNSPLHF
TGTGCCAGCTCACGGGACAGGAAGAATTCACCCCTCCACTTT
>TRBV7-3|NA|15|NA|TRBJ2-2
CASSLVQGGTGELFF
TGTGCCAGCAGCTTAGTACAGGGAGGCACCGGGGAGCTGTTTTTT
>TRBV5-4|TRBD1|15|many|TRBJ1-2
CASSSGTGMNYGYTF
TGTGCCAGCAGCTCAGGGACAGGCATGAACTATGGCTACACCTTC
>TRBV27|NA|14|few|TRBJ2-3
CASSSRPITDTQYF
TGTGCCAGCAGCTCTAGGCCAATCACAGATACGCAGTATTTT
>TRBV25-1|TRBD2|15|NA|TRBJ2-1
CASSETGGSYNEQFF
TGTGCCAGCAGTGAGACGGGAGGTTCCTACAATGAGCAGTTCTTC
>TRBV20-1|TRBD2|16|NA|TRBJ2-3
CSARDLSIAGSDTQYF
TGCAGTGCTAGAGATCTGAGCATAGCGGGGAGCGATACGCAGTATTTT
>TRBV6-1|NA|11|NA|TRBJ2-1
CASQRAYEQFF
TGTGCCAGCCAGAGAGCCTATGAGCAGTTCTTC
>TRBV2|TRBD1|17|NA|TRBJ2-6
CASSWDREASGANVVNF
TGTGCCAGCAGCTGGGACAGGGAGGCCTCTGGGGCCAACGTAGTGAATTTC
>TRBV29-1|TRBD2|14|many|TRBJ2-7
CSVNLAGETYEQYF
TGCAGCGTTAACCTAGCGGGAGAGACCTACGAGCAGTACTTC
>TRBV3-1|NA|13|NA|TRBJ2-7
CASSQGQDYEQYF
TGTGCCAGCAGCCAAGGACAGGATTACGAGCAGTACTTC
>TRBV10-2|NA|13|many|TRBJ1-5
CASSDRTRQPQHF
TGCGCCAGCAGTGACCGGACAAGGCAGCCCCAGCATTTT
>TRBV27|NA|13|many|TRBJ2-1
CASSLVMGNEQFF
TGTGCCAGCAGTTTAGTCATGGGGAATGAGCAGTTCTTC
>TRBV4-2|NA|12|medium-sized|TRBJ2-2
CASSLRHGELFF
TGTGCCAGCAGCCTACGGCACGGGGAGCTGTTTTTT
>TRBV12-3/TRBV12-4|NA|11|NA|TRBJ2-1
CASSFVVEQFF
TGTGCCAGCAGTTTTGTGGTTGAGCAGTTCTTC
>TRBV20-1|NA|15|medium-sized|TRBJ1-1
CSASPHQTANTEAFF
TGCAGTGCTAGTCCTCACCAGACAGCGAACACTGAAGCTTTCTTT
>TRBV7-9|NA|12|many|TRBJ1-1
CASSLGFEEAFF
TGTGCCAGCAGCTTGGGTTTCGAAGAAGCTTTCTTT
>TRBV10-1|TRBD1|13|NA|TRBJ1-6
CASSADRHSPLHF
TGCGCCAGCAGTGCGGACAGGCATTCACCCCTCCACTTT
>TRBV27|TRBD1|13|few|TRBJ2-7
CASTTAQGDEQYF
TGTGCCAGCACCACGGCCCAGGGGGACGAGCAGTACTTC
>TRBV7-8|TRBD1|14|many|TRBJ1-4
CASSRTGGGEKLFF
TGTGCCAGCAGCAGGACAGGGGGAGGTGAAAAACTGTTTTTT
>TRBV11-2|NA|15|NA|TRBJ2-1
CASDLGGFSYNEQFF
TGTGCCAGCGATCTCGGGGGTTTCTCCTACAATGAGCAGTTCTTC
>TRBV2|NA|14|few|TRBJ2-2
CASRWASKTGELFF
TGTGCCAGCAGATGGGCCAGCAAAACCGGGGAGCTGTTTTTT
>TRBV10-3|TRBD2|15|NA|TRBJ2-2
CAISDTGGRTGELFF
TGTGCCATCAGTGATACGGGAGGGCGCACCGGGGAGCTGTTTTTT
>TRBV4-1|TRBD1|17|medium-sized|TRBJ1-4
CASSLMGAGQGNEKLFF
TGCGCCAGCAGCCTCATGGGAGCGGGACAGGGGAATGAAAAACTGTTTTTT
>TRBV20-1|NA|12|medium-sized|TRBJ2-2
CSARDYSGELFF
TGCAGTGCTAGAGACTATTCCGGGGAGCTGTTTTTT
>TRBV12-5|NA|17|NA|TRBJ2-2
CASGLAPGTSGTGELFF
TGTGCTAGTGGTTTGGCCCCAGGAACCTCGGGCACCGGGGAGCTGTTTTTT
>TRBV6-1|TRBD1|13|few|TRBJ1-6
CAGRDRGNSPLHF
TGTGCCGGCAGGGACAGGGGAAATTCACCCCTCCACTTT
>TRBV7-8|NA|14|NA|TRBJ2-3
CASSSVSGTDTQYF
TGTGCCAGCAGCTCTGTCTCAGGCACAGATACGCAGTATTTT
>TRBV28|NA|15|NA|TRBJ1-2
CASSLLPRAGDGYTF
TGTGCCAGCAGTTTACTCCCCAGGGCCGGGGATGGCTACACCTTC
>TRBV7-8|NA|14|NA|TRBJ1-2
CASSLVRRDGGYTF
TGTGCCAGCAGCTTAGTTCGGAGGGACGGTGGCTACACCTTC
>TRBV6-5|NA|15|NA|TRBJ2-2
CASSYKTRGPTELFF
TGTGCCAGCAGTTACAAAACTAGGGGACCAACGGAGCTGTTTTTT
>TRBV6-5|NA|14|few|TRBJ2-2
CASSDSQDTGELFF
TGTGCCAGCAGTGACTCACAGGACACCGGGGAGCTGTTTTTT
>TRBV7-8|NA|15|many|TRBJ2-1
CASSEGGSSYNEQFF
TGTGCCAGCAGCGAGGGAGGAAGCTCCTACAATGAGCAGTTCTTC
>TRBV11-3|NA|15|many|TRBJ2-1
CASTGSGGQIDEQFF
TGTGCCAGCACCGGGTCTGGGGGGCAGATAGATGAGCAGTTCTTC
>TRBV12-3/TRBV12-4|TRBD1|15|NA|TRBJ1-2
CASSSPDRGNYGYTF
TGTGCCAGCAGTTCCCCCGACAGGGGTAACTATGGCTACACCTTC
>TRBV4-1|NA|16|NA|TRBJ2-5
CASSHIARASQETQYF
TGCGCCAGCAGCCATATAGCGAGAGCCTCACAAGAGACCCAGTACTTC
>TRBV30|NA|12|NA|TRBJ2-4
CAWVRSWDIQYF
TGTGCCTGGGTGAGAAGTTGGGACATTCAATACTTC
>TRBV12-3/TRBV12-4|NA|14|many|TRBJ1-1
CASSLGRRNTEAFF
TGTGCCAGCAGTTTGGGGAGGAGGAACACTGAAGCTTTCTTT
>TRBV5-1|NA|13|NA|TRBJ2-1
CASSLGVTNEQFF
TGCGCCAGCAGCTTAGGAGTAACGAATGAGCAGTTCTTC
>TRBV5-1|NA|12|NA|TRBJ2-3
CASSSYTDTQYF
TGCGCCAGCAGCTCCTACACAGATACGCAGTATTTT
>TRBV6-2/TRBV6-3|TRBD1|15|few|TRBJ1-2
CASSLKQGYGYGYTF
TGTGCCAGCAGTTTAAAACAGGGGTACGGGTATGGCTACACCTTC
>TRBV6-1|NA|14|NA|TRBJ2-7
CASSRSNGAYEQYF
TGTGCCAGCAGTCGGTCGAACGGAGCCTACGAGCAGTACTTC
>TRBV6-1|NA|16|many|TRBJ2-5
CASPPWGAGSRKTQYF
TGTGCCAGCCCACCTTGGGGGGCAGGGAGTAGGAAGACCCAGTACTTC
>TRBV6-1|TRBD1|13|many|TRBJ1-2
CASSSGQLYGYTF
TGTGCCAGCAGCTCGGGACAGCTCTATGGCTACACCTTC
>TRBV19|TRBD1|15|NA|TRBJ1-5
CASSLDRGQGQHQHF
TGTGCCAGTAGTCTGGACAGGGGGCAGGGGCAGCACCAGCATTTT
>TRBV6-1|NA|14|NA|TRBJ2-2
CASSEGSDTGELFF
TGTGCCAGCAGTGAAGGGTCAGACACCGGGGAGCTGTTTTTT
>TRBV6-1|TRBD1|15|many|TRBJ1-2
CASSWGTGANYGYTF
TGTGCCAGCAGTTGGGGGACAGGAGCTAACTATGGCTACACCTTC
>TRBV30|TRBD2|12|NA|TRBJ2-7
CAGGGGSYEQYF
TGTGCCGGTGGGGGGGGGAGCTACGAGCAGTACTTC
>TRBV11-3|TRBD1|14|many|TRBJ2-2
CASSGQGDTGELFF
TGTGCCAGTTCGGGACAGGGGGATACCGGGGAGCTGTTTTTT
>TRBV20-1|NA|16|medium-sized|TRBJ2-3
CSASPPGSGPTDTQYF
TGCAGTGCTAGTCCCCCTGGTAGCGGCCCAACAGATACGCAGTATTTT
>TRBV12-3/TRBV12-4|NA|15|many|TRBJ1-1
CASSLGFRVFSEAFF
TGTGCCAGCAGTTTGGGATTCAGGGTTTTTTCTGAAGCTTTCTTT
>TRBV20-1|NA|14|many|TRBJ1-5
CSAKTSGESQPQHF
TGCAGTGCTAAAACATCAGGAGAAAGTCAGCCCCAGCATTTT
>TRBV7-8|NA|17|NA|TRBJ2-2
CASSLSLRGAGTGELFF
TGTGCCAGCAGCTTATCGCTTCGGGGGGCGGGAACCGGGGAGCTGTTTTTT